This entry is about one TCR beta chain. This sample stems from a study of blood T cell repertoires in COVID-19. Study-wide background: Sources were T cells, B-cell-depleted T cells, or PBMCs; the material itself was cDNA or gDNA.

Everyone who took part was about 18 to 90 years old, and they came from about two dozen US areas. Method: immunoSEQ multiplex PCR; TCRdb's copy keeps in-frame clones and lacks some. The data show around 470,000 clones, 90% seen once. The germline V and J ends were trimmed by 3 bases and 2 bases, with 6 bases remaining between them. There are 13 residues in the CDR3. Germline V CDR1 and CDR2: MGHRA, YSYEKL. J is TRBJ2-3 and V is TRBV4-1; D gene uncertain. What was sequenced was PBMCs or T cells enriched from blood (not recorded which). This TCR came from a young man who had recovered from COVID-19. CDR3 nucleotides: TGCGCCAGCAGCCACCTGTTCACAGATACGCAGTATTTT. Its protein product is CASSHLFTDTQYF.